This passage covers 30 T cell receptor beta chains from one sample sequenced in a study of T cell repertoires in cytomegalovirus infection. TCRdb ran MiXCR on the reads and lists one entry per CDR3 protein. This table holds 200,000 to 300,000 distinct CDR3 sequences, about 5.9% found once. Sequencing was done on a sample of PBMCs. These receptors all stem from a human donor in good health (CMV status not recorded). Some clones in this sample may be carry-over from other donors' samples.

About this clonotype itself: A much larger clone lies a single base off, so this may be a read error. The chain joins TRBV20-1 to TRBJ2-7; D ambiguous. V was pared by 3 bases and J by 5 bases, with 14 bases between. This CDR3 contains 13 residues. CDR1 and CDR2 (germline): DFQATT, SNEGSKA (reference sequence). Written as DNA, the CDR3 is TGCAGTGCTAGTAGCAGGACGAACGACGAGCAGTACTTC. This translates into CSASSRTNDEQYF.

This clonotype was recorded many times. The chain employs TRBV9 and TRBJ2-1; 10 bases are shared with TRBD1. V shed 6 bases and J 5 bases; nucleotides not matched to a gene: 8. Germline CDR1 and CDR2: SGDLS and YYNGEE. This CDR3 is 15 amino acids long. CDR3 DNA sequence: TGTGCCAGCATCCCGGGACAGGGGCCCGACAATGAGCAGTTCTTC. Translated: CASIPGQGPDNEQFF.

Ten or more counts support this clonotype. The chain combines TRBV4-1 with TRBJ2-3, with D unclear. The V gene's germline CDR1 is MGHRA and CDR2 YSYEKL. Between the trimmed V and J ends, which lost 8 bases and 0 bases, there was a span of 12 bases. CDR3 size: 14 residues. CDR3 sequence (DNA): TGCGCCAGCTCATGGTTGTCTAGCACAGATACGCAGTATTTT. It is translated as CASSWLSSTDTQYF.

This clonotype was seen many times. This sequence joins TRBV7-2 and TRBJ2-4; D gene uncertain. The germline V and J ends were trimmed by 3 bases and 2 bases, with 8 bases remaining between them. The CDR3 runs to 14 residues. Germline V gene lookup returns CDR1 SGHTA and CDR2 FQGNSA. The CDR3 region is CASSFGSTKNIQYF. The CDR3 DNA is TGTGCCAGCAGCTTTGGGTCTACCAAAAACATTCAGTACTTC.

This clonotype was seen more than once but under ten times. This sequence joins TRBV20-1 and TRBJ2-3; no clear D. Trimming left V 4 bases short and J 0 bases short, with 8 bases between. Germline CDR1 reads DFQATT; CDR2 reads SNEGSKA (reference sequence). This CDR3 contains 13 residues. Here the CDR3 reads CSATRVSTDTQYF. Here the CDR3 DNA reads TGCAGTGCTACTCGGGTGAGCACAGATACGCAGTATTTT.

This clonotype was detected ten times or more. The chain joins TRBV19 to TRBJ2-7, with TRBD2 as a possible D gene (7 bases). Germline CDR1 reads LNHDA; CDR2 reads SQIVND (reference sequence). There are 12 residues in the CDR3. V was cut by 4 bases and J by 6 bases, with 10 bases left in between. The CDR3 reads CASSTRGAEQYF. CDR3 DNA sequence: TGTGCCAGTAGTACCCGGGGGGCCGAGCAGTACTTC.

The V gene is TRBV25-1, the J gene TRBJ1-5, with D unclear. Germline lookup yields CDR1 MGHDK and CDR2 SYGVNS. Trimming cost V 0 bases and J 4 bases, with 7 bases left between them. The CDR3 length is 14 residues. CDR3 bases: TGTGCCAGCAGTGAATACGGGCAGAATCAGCCCCAGCATTTT. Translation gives CASSEYGQNQPQHF.

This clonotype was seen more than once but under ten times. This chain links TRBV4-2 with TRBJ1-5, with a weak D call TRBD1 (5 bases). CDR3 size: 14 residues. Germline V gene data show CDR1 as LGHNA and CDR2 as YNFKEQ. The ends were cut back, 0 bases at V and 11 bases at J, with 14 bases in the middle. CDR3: CASSQERGVVAQHF. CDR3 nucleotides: TGTGCCAGCAGCCAAGAGAGAGGGGTTGTAGCCCAGCATTTT.

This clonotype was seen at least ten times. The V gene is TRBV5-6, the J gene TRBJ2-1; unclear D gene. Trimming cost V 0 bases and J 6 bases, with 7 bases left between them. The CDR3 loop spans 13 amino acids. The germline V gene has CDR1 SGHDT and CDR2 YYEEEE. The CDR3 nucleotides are TGTGCCAGCAGCTTGGTGGGGTTCAATGAGCAGTTCTTC. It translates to CASSLVGFNEQFF. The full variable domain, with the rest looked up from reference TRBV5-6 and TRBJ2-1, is DAGVTQSPTHLIKTRGQQVTLRCSPKSGHDTVSWYQQALGQGPQFIFQYYEEEERQRGNFPDRFSGHQFPNYSSELNVNALLLGDSALYLCASSLVGFNEQFFGPGTRLTVL.

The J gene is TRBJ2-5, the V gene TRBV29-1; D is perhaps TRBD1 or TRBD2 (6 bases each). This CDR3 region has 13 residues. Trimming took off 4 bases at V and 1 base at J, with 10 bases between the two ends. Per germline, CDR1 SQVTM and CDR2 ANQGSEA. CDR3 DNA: TGCAGCGTTGTGAGGGGGGCCCAAGAGACCCAGTACTTC. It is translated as CSVVRGAQETQYF.

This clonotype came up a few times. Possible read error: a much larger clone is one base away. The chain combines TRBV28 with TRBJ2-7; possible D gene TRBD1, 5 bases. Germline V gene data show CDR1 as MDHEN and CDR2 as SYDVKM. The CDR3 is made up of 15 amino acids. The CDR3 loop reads CARSFRAGPSYEQYF. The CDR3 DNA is TGTGCCAGAAGTTTTAGGGCAGGGCCCTCCTACGAGCAGTACTTC.

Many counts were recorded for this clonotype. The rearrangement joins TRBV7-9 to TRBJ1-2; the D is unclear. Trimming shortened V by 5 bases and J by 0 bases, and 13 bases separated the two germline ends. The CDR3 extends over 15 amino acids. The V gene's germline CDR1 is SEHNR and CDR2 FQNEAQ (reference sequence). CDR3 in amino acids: CASSELVGTNYGYTF. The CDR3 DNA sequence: TGTGCCAGCAGCGAACTCGTGGGTACTAACTATGGCTACACCTTC.

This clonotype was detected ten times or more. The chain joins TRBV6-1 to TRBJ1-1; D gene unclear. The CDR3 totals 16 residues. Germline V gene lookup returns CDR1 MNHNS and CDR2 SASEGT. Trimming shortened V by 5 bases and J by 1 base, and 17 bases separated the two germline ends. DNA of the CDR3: TGTGCCAGCAGTCGACAATGGTCCATAGGGAACACTGAAGCTTTCTTT. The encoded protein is CASSRQWSIGNTEAFF.

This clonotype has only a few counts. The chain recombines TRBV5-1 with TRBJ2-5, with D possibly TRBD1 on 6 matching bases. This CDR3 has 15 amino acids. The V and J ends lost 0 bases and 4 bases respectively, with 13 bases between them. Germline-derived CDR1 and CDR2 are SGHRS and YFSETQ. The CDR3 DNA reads TGCGCCAGCAGCTTGGGAGAAGTCAGGGGAGAGACCCAGTACTTC. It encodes CASSLGEVRGETQYF. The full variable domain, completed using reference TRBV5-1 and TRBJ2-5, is KAGVTQTPRYLIKTRGQQVTLSCSPISGHRSVSWYQQTPGQGLQFLFEYFSETQRNKGNFPGRFSGRQFSNSRSEMNVSTLELGDSALYLCASSLGEVRGETQYFGPGTRLLVL.

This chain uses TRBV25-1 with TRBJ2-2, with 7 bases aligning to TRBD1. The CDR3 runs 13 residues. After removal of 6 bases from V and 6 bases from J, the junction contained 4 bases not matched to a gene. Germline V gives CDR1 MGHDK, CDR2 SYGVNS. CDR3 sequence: CASSDRVAGELFF. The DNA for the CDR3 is TGTGCCAGCAGCGACAGGGTCGCCGGGGAGCTGTTTTTT.

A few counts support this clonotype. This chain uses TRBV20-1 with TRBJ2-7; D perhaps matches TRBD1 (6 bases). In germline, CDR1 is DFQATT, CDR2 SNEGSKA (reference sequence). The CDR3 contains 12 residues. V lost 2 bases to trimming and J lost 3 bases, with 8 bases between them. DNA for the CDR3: TGCAGTGCTAGAAGGGACAACTACGAGCAGTACTTC. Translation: CSARRDNYEQYF.

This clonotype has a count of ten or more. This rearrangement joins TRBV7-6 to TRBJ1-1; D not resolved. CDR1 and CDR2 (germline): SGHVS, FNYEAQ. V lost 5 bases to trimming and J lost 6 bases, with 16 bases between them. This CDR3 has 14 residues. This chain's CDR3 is CASSVRSGPAEAFF. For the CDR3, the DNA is TGTGCCAGCAGCGTCCGGAGCGGTCCAGCTGAAGCTTTCTTT.

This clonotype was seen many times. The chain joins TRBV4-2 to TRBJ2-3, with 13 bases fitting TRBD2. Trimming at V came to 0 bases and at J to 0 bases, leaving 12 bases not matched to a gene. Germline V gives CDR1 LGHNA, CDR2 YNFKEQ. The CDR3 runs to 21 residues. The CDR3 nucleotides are TGTGCCAGCAGCCAAGATAGTTGGACTAGCGGGGGACGCACTAGCACAGATACGCAGTATTTT. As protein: CASSQDSWTSGGRTSTDTQYF.

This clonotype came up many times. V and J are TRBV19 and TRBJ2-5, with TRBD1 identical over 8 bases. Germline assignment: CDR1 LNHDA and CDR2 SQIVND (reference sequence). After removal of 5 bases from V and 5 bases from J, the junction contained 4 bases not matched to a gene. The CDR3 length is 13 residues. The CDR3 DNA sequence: TGTGCCAGTAGTGTGGACAGGGAGGAGACCCAGTACTTC. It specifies CASSVDREETQYF.

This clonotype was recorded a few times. The CDR3 region is CASSPSGVSYEQYF. DNA of the CDR3: TGTGCCAGCAGCCCTAGCGGGGTCTCCTACGAGCAGTACTTC. This chain links TRBV12-3 or TRBV12-4 with TRBJ2-7; TRBD2 aligns across 9 bases. The CDR3 contains 14 residues. The J segment lost 0 bases and the V segment lost 6 bases, leaving 3 bases of the junction unmatched.

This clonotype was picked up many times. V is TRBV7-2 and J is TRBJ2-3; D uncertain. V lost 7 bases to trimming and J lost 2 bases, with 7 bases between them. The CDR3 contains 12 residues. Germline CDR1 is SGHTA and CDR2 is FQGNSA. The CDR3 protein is CASNRFTDTQYF. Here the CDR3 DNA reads TGTGCCAGCAACCGATTCACAGATACGCAGTATTTT.

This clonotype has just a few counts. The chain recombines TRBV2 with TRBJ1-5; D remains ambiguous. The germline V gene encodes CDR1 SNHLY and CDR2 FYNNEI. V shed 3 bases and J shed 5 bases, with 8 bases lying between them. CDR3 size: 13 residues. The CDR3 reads CASSDSWDQPQHF. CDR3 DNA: TGTGCCAGCAGTGACTCTTGGGATCAGCCCCAGCATTTT. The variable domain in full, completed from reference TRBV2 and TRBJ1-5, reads EPEVTQTPSHQVTQMGQEVILRCVPISNHLYFYWYRQILGQKVEFLVSFYNNEISEKSEIFDDQFSVERPDGSNFTLKIRSTKLEDSAMYFCASSDSWDQPQHFGDGTRLSIL.

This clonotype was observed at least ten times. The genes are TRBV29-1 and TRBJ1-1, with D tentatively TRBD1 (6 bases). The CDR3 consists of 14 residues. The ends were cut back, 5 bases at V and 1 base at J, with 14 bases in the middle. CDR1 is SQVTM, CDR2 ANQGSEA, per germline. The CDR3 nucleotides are TGCAGCGTTTTGGGGTACAGGGAGAACACTGAAGCTTTCTTT. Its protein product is CSVLGYRENTEAFF. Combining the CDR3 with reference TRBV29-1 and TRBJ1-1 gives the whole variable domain SAVISQKPSRDICQRGTSLTIQCQVDSQVTMMFWYRQQPGQSLTLIATANQGSEATYESGFVIDKFPISRPNLTFSTLTVSNMSPEDSSIYLCSVLGYRENTEAFFGQGTRLTVV.

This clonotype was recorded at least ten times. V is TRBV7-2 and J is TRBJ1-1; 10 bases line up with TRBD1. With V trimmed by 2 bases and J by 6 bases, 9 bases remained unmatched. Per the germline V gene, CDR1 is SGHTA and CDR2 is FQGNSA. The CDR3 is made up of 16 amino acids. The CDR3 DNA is TGTGCCAGCAGCTTAATACCGGGACAGGGGATAGCTGAAGCTTTCTTT. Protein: CASSLIPGQGIAEAFF.

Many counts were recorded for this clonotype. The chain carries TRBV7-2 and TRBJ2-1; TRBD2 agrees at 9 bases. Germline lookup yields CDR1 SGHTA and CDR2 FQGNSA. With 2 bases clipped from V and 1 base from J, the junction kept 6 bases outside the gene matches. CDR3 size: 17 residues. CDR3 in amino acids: CASSLTLRGGSYNEQFF. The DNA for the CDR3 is TGTGCCAGCAGCTTAACCCTGCGGGGGGGGTCCTACAATGAGCAGTTCTTC.

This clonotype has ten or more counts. CDR3 amino acids: CASSYSWAENTEAFF. The CDR3 coding sequence is TGTGCCAGCAGTTACTCGTGGGCGGAGAACACTGAAGCTTTCTTT. V gene TRBV6-2 or TRBV6-3 combines with J gene TRBJ1-1, with D unclear. CDR1 and CDR2 (germline): MNHEY, SVGEGT. The germline V and J ends were trimmed by 0 bases and 1 base, with 9 bases remaining between them. The CDR3 extends over 15 amino acids.

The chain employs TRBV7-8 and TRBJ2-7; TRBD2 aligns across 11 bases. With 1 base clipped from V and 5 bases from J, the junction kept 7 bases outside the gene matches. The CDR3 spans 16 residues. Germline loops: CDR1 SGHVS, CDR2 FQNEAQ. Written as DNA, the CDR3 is TGTGCCAGCAGCTTAGGGGGACTAGCGGCGAGGGACGAGCAGTACGTC. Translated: CASSLGGLAARDEQYV.

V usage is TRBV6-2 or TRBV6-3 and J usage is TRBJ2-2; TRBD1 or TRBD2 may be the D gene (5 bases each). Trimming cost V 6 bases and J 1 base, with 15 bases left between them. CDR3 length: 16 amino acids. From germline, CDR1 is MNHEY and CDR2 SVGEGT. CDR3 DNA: TGTGCCAGCAGGCGTTTCGGGGCGGGGAACACCGGGGAGCTGTTTTTT. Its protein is CASRRFGAGNTGELFF.

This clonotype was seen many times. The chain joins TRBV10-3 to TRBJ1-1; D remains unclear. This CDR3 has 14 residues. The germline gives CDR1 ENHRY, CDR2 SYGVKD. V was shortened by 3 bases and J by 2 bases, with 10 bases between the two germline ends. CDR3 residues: CAISDGVANTEAFF. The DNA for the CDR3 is TGTGCCATCAGTGACGGGGTCGCAAACACTGAAGCTTTCTTT.

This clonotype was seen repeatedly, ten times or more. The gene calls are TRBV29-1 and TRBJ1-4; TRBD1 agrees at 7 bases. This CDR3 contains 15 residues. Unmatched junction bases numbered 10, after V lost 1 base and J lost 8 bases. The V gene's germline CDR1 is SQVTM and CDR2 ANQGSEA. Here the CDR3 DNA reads TGCAGCGTTGAAGCCTCGACAGGGTGGGACGAAAAACTGTTTTTT. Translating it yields CSVEASTGWDEKLFF.